This entry lists 7 T cell receptor beta chains sequenced from one sample in a study of OX40 agonist ivuxolimab in advanced cancers. Libraries were prepared through the immunoSEQ multiplex PCR assay. In its TCRdb copy, this immuneACCESS table keeps in-frame sequences only and misses some clones. Where compared with another copy, unresolved V genes explain less than half of these, and the others have no known cause. This sample holds almost 90,000 clones; approximately 90% were observed only once. The top ten hold approximately 0.7% of the sample. The sequenced sample was CD4+ or CD8+ T cells sorted from blood, obtained in a trial of the OX40 agonist ivuxolimab. These receptor sequences come from an adult with an advanced solid tumor such as melanoma, head and neck, liver or kidney cancer.

In this sample, this clone turned up once. V is TRBV9 and J is TRBJ1-3, with 8 positions matching TRBD1. The junction had 2 bases not matched to a gene; V was cut back by 3 bases and J by 0 bases. CDR3 length: 15 residues. Germline CDR1 is SGDLS and CDR2 is YYNGEE. The CDR3 region is CASSGTGGSGNTIYF. The CDR3 coding sequence is TGTGCCAGCAGCGGAACAGGGGGCTCTGGAAACACCATATATTTT.

This chain connects TRBV7-6 to TRBJ2-2; no clear D. CDR3 length: 15 residues. The germline V and J ends were trimmed by 7 bases and 3 bases, with 15 bases remaining between them. CDR1 is SGHVS and CDR2 is FNYEAQ in the germline V gene. This CDR3 reads CASTLAQADTGELFF. CDR3 DNA sequence: TGTGCCAGCACCCTGGCCCAGGCCGACACCGGGGAGCTGTTTTTT.

This sequence joins TRBV7-2 and TRBJ2-3; D ambiguous. Looked up from germline, CDR1 is SGHTA and CDR2 is FQGNSA. The CDR3 has 12 amino acids. The V and J ends lost 3 bases and 4 bases respectively, with 5 bases between them. The CDR3 spells CASSLAADTQYF. The CDR3 DNA reads TGTGCCAGCAGCTTGGCAGCAGATACGCAGTATTTT.

This clone appeared a single time. The gene calls are TRBV9 and TRBJ2-4; D assignment may be TRBD1 or TRBD2 (6 bases each). Germline loops: CDR1 SGDLS, CDR2 YYNGEE. The CDR3 sequence is 15 residues long. With 0 bases removed from V and 6 bases from J, the gap between germline ends came to 13 bases. The CDR3 loop reads CASSVGVGGRNIQYF. The DNA for the CDR3 is TGTGCCAGCAGCGTAGGGGTCGGGGGCAGAAACATTCAGTACTTC.

This rearrangement joins TRBV7-9 to TRBJ1-2; D remains unclear. The CDR3 length is 16 residues. The V gene's germline CDR1 is SEHNR and CDR2 FQNEAQ (reference sequence). The V end was cut by 1 base, the J end by 4 bases, with 16 bases between. The CDR3 here is CASSLEVAHPSYGYTF. In nucleotides, the CDR3 is TGTGCCAGCAGCTTAGAGGTGGCTCATCCCTCCTATGGCTACACCTTC.

V and J are TRBV27 and TRBJ2-3, with 10 nucleotides matching TRBD1. The CDR3 spans 14 residues. Per the germline V gene, CDR1 is MNHEY and CDR2 is SMNVEV (reference sequence). The trim removed 8 bases at V and 3 bases at J, leaving 5 bases unmatched. CDR3 protein: CASGSDRGTDTQYF. For the CDR3, the DNA is TGTGCCAGCGGGTCGGACAGGGGGACAGATACGCAGTATTTT.

This clone occurred a few times. The chain combines TRBV14 with TRBJ2-7, with D maybe TRBD2 (6 bases). Trimming took 1 base from V and 6 from J, leaving 7 bases between them. The CDR3 is 12 amino acids. CDR1 and CDR2 from the germline V gene are SGHDN and FVKESK. The DNA for the CDR3 is TGTGCCAGCAGCCAAGTGGGGGGCGAGCAGTACTTC. Encoded protein: CASSQVGGEQYF.